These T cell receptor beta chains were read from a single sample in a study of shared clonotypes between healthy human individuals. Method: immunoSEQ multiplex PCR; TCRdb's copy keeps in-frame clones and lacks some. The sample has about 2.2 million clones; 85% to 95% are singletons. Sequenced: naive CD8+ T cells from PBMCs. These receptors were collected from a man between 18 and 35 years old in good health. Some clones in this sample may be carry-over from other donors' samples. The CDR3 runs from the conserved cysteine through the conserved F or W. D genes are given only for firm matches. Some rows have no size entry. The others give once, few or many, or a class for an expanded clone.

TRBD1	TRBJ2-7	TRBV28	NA	TGTGCCAGCAGTCCGGACAGGGACTACGAGCAGTACTTC	CASSPDRDYEQYF
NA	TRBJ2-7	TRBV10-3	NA	TGTGCCATCAGTGAGTCTTCGCGGGATGAACCCTACGAGCAGTACTTC	CAISESSRDEPYEQYF
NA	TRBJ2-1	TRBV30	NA	TGTGCCTGGAGCGACCGCGGGGGCCCCTACAATGAGCAGTTCTTC	CAWSDRGGPYNEQFF
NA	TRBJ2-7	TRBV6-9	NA	TGTGCCAGCAGTTTCGCACGAGGGTGGCCCCGCTACGAGCAGTACTTC	CASSFARGWPRYEQYF
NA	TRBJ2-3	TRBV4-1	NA	TGCGCCAGCAGCACCCGGGACACCAGCACAGATACGCAGTATTTT	CASSTRDTSTDTQYF
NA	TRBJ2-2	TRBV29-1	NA	TGCAGCGTTGTGGACTTGGCCGGGGAGCTGTTTTTT	CSVVDLAGELFF
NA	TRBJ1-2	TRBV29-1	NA	TGCAGCGTGGCTTTCTCACCTCCTAACTATGGCTACACCTTC	CSVAFSPPNYGYTF
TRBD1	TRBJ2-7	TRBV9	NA	TGTGCCAGCAGCGTTGGACAGGAAGGAACCCGCGAGCAGTACTTC	CASSVGQEGTREQYF
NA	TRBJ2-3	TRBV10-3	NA	TGTGCCATCAGTGAGTCCGGGACGACGGCTAGCACAGATACGCAGTATTTT	CAISESGTTASTDTQYF
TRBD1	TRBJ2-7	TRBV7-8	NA	TGTGCCAGCAGCCCGGAGACAGGGGGTCCCTACGAGCAGTACTTC	CASSPETGGPYEQYF
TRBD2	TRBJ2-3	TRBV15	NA	TGTGCCATTGGACTAGCGGGAACCACATTACCCGATACGCAGTATTTT	CAIGLAGTTLPDTQYF
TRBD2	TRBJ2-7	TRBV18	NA	TGTGCCAGCTCACCAGTCGGGAGGCCTTCGGACTACGAGCAGTACTTC	CASSPVGRPSDYEQYF
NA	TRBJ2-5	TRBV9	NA	TGTGCCAGCAGTTCCGGGAAAGAGACCCAGTACTTC	CASSSGKETQYF
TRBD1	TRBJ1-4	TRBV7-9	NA	TGTGCCAGCAGCTACCAGGGGGGTAATGAAAAACTGTTTTTT	CASSYQGGNEKLFF
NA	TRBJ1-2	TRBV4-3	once	TGCGCCAGCAGCCCGAGGCGTGGACAGAGCATATACTATGGCTACACCTTC	CASSPRRGQSIYYGYTF
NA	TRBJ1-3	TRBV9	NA	TGTGCCAGCAGTCTAGGGGGTACTGGAAACACCATATATTTT	CASSLGGTGNTIYF
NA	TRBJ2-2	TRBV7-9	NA	TGTGCCAGGGAAGGGACAACCAACACCGGGGAGCTGTTTTTT	CAREGTTNTGELFF
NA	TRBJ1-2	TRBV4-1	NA	TGCGCCAGCAGCCCACGGGACCCCTCCTATGGCTACACCTTC	CASSPRDPSYGYTF
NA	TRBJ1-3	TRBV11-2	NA	TGTGCCAGCAGCTTAGTTCCCGGGACATTCTCTGGAAACACCATATATTTT	CASSLVPGTFSGNTIYF
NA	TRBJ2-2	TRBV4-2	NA	TGTGCCAGCGGCCAAACAGCCGCGAACACCGGGGAGCTGTTTTTT	CASGQTAANTGELFF
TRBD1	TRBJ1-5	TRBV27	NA	TGTGCCAGCAGTCCCTCGACAGGGGAGGTCGATCAGCCCCAGCATTTT	CASSPSTGEVDQPQHF
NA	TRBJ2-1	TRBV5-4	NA	TGTGCCAGCAGCTCCGGGACTCCCTGGGAGAATGAGCAGTTCTTC	CASSSGTPWENEQFF
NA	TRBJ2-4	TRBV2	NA	TGTGCCAGCAGCCCGGACACCCGAAAAAACATTCAGTACTTC	CASSPDTRKNIQYF
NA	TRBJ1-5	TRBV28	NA	TGTGCCAGCAAGAAGACATTCGATTATCAGCCCCAGCATTTT	CASKKTFDYQPQHF
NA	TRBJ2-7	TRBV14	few	TGTGCCAGCAGCCCAGCCCCAGGTTACGAGCAGTACTTC	CASSPAPGYEQYF
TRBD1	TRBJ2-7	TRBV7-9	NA	TGTGCCAGCAGCTTACCCCCGGGACAGGGCGGGGTCGAGCAGTACTTC	CASSLPPGQGGVEQYF
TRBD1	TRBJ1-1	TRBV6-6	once	TGTGCCAGCAGTCGGGACAGGGGGTCAACTGAAGCTTTCTTT	CASSRDRGSTEAFF
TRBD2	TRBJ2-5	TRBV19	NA	TGTGCCAGTAGTATACTCGGGGGGTTTCAAGAGACCCAGTACTTC	CASSILGGFQETQYF
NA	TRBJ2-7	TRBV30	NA	TGTGCCTGGAGTGACCTCGGGGAAGGGACCTACGAGCAGTACTTC	CAWSDLGEGTYEQYF
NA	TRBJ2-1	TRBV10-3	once	TGTGCCATCAGTGCTCCGGGACTTAACAACAATGAGCAGTTCTTC	CAISAPGLNNNEQFF
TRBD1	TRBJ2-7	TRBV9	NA	TGTGCCAGCAGCACGACAGGGGGAGGGTACGAGCAGTACTTC	CASSTTGGGYEQYF
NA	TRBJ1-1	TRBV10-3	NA	TGTGCCATCAGTGAGTCGGGGGAAGCTTTCTTT	CAISESGEAFF
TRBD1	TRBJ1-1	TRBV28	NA	TGTGCCAGCAGTTCCGGGACAGGGGGCACTGAAGCTTTCTTT	CASSSGTGGTEAFF
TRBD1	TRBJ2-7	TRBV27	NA	TGTGCCAGCAGGGCAGGGGGCTCCTACGAGCAGTACTTC	CASRAGGSYEQYF
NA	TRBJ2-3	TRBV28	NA	TGTGCCAGCAGTTTATCCGTAGTAACAGATACGCAGTATTTT	CASSLSVVTDTQYF